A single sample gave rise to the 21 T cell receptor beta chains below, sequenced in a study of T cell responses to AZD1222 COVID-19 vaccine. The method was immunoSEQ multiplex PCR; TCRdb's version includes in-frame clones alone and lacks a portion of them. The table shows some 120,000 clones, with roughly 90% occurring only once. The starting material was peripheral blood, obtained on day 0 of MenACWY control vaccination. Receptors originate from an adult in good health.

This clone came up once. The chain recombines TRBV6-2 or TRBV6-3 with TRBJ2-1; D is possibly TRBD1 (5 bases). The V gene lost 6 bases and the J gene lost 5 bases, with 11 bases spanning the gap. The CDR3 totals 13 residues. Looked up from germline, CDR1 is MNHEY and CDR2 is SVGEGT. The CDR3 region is CASSPDSHNEQFF. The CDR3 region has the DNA TGTGCCAGCAGCCCAGACAGCCACAATGAGCAGTTCTTC.

The CDR3: CASSLASNSYEQYF. The CDR3 DNA follows: TGTGCCAGCAGCCTCGCGTCCAACTCCTACGAGCAGTACTTC. This chain joins TRBV6-5 and TRBJ2-7; D is unclear. Germline CDR1 MNHEY, CDR2 SVGAGI. The CDR3 sequence is 14 residues long. V was shortened by 6 bases and J by 0 bases, with 12 bases between the two germline ends.

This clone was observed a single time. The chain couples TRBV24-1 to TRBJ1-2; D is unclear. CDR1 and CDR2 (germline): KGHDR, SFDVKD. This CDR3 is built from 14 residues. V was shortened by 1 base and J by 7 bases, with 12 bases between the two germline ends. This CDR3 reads CATSDFTMDSGYTF. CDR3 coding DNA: TGTGCCACCAGTGATTTTACCATGGACTCTGGCTACACCTTC.

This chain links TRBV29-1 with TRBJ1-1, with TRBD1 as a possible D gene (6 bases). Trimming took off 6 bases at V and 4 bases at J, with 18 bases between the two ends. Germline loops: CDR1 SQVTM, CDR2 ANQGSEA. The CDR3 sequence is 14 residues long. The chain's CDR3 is CSVGGTKGTTEAFF. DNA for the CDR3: TGCAGCGTAGGGGGGACCAAGGGGACCACTGAAGCTTTCTTT. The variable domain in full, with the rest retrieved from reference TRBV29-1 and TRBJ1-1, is SAVISQKPSRDICQRGTSLTIQCQVDSQVTMMFWYRQQPGQSLTLIATANQGSEATYESGFVIDKFPISRPNLTFSTLTVSNMSPEDSSIYLCSVGGTKGTTEAFFGQGTRLTVV.

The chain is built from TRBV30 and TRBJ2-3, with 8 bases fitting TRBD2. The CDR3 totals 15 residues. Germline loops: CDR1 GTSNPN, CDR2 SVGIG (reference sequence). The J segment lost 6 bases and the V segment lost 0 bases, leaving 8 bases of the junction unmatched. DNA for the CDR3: TGTGCCTGGAGTGTCTTAGCGGGAAGAAGGGATACGCAGTATTTT. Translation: CAWSVLAGRRDTQYF.

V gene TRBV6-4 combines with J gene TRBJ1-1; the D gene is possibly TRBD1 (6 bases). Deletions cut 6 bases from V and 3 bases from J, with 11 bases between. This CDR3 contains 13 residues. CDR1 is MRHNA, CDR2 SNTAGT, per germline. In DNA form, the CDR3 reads TGTGCCAGCAGCGAGGGGGGGCACACTGAAGCTTTCTTT. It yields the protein CASSEGGHTEAFF.

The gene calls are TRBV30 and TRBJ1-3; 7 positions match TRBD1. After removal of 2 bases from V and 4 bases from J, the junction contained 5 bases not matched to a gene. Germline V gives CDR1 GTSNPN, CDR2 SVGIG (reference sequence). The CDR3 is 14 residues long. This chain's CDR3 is CAWSNRGSGNTIYF. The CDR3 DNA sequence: TGTGCCTGGAGTAACAGGGGATCCGGAAACACCATATATTTT.

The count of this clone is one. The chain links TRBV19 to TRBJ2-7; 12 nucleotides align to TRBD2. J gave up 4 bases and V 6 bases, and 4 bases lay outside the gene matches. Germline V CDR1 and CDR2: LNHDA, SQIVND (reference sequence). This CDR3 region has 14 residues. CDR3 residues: CASSGLAGLYEQYF. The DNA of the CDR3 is TGTGCCAGTAGCGGACTAGCGGGGCTATACGAGCAGTACTTC.

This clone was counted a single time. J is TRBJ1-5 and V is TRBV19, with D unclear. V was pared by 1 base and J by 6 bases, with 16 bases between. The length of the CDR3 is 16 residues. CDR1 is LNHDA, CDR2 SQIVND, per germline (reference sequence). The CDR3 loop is CASSIAGWGTSQPQHF. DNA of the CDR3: TGTGCCAGTAGTATAGCAGGTTGGGGAACTAGTCAGCCCCAGCATTTT.

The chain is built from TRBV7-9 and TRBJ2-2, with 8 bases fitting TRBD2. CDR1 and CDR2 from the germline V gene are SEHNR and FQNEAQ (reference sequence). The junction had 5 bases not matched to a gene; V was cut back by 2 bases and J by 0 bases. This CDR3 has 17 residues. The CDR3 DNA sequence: TGTGCCAGCAGCTTAATAGCGGGAACAGCGAACACCGGGGAGCTGTTTTTT. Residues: CASSLIAGTANTGELFF.

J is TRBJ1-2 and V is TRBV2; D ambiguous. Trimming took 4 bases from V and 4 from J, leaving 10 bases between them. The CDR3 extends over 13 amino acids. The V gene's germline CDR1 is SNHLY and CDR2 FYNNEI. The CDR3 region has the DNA TGTGCCAGCAGTGGTGAGGGTGGCTATGGCTACACCTTC. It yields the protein CASSGEGGYGYTF. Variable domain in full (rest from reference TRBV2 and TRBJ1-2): EPEVTQTPSHQVTQMGQEVILRCVPISNHLYFYWYRQILGQKVEFLVSFYNNEISEKSEIFDDQFSVERPDGSNFTLKIRSTKLEDSAMYFCASSGEGGYGYTFGSGTRLTVV.

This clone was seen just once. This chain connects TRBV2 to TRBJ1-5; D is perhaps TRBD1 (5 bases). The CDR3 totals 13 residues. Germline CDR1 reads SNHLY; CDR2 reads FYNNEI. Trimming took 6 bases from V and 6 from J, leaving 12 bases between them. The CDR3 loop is CASRGEGIQPQHF. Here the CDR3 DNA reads TGTGCCAGCAGGGGGGAGGGGATTCAGCCCCAGCATTTT. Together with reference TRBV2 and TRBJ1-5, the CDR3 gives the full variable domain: EPEVTQTPSHQVTQMGQEVILRCVPISNHLYFYWYRQILGQKVEFLVSFYNNEISEKSEIFDDQFSVERPDGSNFTLKIRSTKLEDSAMYFCASRGEGIQPQHFGDGTRLSIL.

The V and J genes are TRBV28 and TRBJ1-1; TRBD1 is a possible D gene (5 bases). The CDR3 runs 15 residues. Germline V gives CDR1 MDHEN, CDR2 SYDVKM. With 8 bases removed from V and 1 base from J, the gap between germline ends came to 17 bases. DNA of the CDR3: TGTGCCAGCCGAACCGGCGGGGGGAGGAACACTGAAGCTTTCTTT. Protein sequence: CASRTGGGRNTEAFF.

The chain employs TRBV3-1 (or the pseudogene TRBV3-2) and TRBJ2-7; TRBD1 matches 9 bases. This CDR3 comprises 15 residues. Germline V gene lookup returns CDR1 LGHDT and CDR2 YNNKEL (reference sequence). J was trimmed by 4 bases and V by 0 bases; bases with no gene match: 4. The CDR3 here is CASSQDSGQGYEQYF. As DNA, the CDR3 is TGTGCCAGCAGCCAAGATTCCGGACAGGGGTACGAGCAGTACTTC.

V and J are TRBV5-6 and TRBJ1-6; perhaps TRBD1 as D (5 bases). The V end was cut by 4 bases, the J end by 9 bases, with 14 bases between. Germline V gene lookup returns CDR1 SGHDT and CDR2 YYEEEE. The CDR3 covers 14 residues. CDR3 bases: TGTGCCAGCAGCAGAGGGACCGGCGGTTCACCCCTCCACTTT. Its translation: CASSRGTGGSPLHF.

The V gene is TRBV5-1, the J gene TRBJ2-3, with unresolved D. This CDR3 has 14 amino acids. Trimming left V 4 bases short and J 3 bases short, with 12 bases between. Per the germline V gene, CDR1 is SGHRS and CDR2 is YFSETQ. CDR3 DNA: TGCGCCAGCAGCCCTGACTCAATGACAGATACGCAGTATTTT. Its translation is CASSPDSMTDTQYF.

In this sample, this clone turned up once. The CDR3 DNA reads as TGCGCCAGCAGCCAAGCGACTAGCGGTTCCTACGAGCAGTACTTC. Protein product: CASSQATSGSYEQYF. This chain links TRBV4-1 with TRBJ2-7; 9 bases match TRBD2. Looked up from germline, CDR1 is MGHRA and CDR2 is YSYEKL. Trimming took 1 base from V and 1 from J; bases not matched to a gene: 2. This CDR3 is 15 amino acids long.

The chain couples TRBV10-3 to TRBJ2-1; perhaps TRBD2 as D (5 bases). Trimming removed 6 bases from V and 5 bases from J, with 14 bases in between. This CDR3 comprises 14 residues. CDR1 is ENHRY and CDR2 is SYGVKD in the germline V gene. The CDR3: CAIRGLGLHNEQFF. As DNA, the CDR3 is TGTGCCATCAGGGGGTTAGGACTGCACAATGAGCAGTTCTTC.

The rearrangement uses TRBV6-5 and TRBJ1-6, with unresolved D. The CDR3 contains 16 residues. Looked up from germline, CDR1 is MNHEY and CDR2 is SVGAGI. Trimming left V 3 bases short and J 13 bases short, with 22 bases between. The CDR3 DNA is TGTGCCAGCAGTTATTCGGCAGCGAGTTCCCCGTTCCCCCTCCACTTT. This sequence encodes CASSYSAASSPFPLHF.

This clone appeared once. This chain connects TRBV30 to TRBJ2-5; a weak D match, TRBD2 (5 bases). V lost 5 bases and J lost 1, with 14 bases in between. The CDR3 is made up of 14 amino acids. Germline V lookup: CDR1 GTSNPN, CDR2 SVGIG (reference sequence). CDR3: CAWEGPSAQETQYF. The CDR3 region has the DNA TGTGCCTGGGAGGGCCCCTCGGCCCAAGAGACCCAGTACTTC. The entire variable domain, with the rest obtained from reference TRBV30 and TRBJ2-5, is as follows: SQTIHQWPATLVQPVGSPLSLECTVEGTSNPNLYWYRQAAGRGLQLLFYSVGIGQISSEVPQNLSASRPQDRQFILSSKKLLLSDSGFYLCAWEGPSAQETQYFGPGTRLLVL.

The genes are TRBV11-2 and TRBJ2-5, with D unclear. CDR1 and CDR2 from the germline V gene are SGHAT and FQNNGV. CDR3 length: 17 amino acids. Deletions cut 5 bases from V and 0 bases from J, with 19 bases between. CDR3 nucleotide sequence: TGTGCCAGCAGCCCGACCTTGGGCAGCTGGTACCAAGAGACCCAGTACTTC. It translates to CASSPTLGSWYQETQYF.